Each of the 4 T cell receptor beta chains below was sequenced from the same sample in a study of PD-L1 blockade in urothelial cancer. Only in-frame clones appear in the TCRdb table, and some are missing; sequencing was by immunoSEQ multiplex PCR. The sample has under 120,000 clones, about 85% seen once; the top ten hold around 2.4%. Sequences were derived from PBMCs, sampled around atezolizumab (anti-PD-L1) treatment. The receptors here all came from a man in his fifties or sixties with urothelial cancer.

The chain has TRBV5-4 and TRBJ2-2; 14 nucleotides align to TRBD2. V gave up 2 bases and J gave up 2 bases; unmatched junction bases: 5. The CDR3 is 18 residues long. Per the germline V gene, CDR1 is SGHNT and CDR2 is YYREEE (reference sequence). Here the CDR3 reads CASSFGLAGGSNTGELFF. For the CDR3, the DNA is TGTGCCAGCAGCTTTGGACTAGCGGGAGGTTCTAACACCGGGGAGCTGTTTTTT. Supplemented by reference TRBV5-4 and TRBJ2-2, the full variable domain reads ETGVTQSPTHLIKTRGQQVTLRCSSQSGHNTVSWYQQALGQGPQFIFQYYREEENGRGNFPPRFSGLQFPNYSSELNVNALELDDSALYLCASSFGLAGGSNTGELFFGEGSRLTVL.

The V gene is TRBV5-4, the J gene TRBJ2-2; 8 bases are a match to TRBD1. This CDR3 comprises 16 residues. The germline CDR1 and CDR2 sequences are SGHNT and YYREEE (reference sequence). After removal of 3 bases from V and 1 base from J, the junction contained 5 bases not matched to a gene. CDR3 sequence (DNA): TGTGCCAGCAGCTGGGACAGGACTCTGAACACCGGGGAGCTGTTTTTT. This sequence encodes CASSWDRTLNTGELFF.

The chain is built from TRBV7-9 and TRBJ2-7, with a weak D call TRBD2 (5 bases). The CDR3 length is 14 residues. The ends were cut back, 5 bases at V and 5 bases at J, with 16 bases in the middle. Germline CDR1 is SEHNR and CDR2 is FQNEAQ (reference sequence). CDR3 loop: CASSAALAGHEQYF. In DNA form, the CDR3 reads TGTGCCAGCAGCGCCGCCCTGGCGGGCCACGAGCAGTACTTC.

CDR3 DNA: TGTGCCAGCAGTGAAAGCAGGGGCCGCACTGAAGCTTTCTTT. Protein product: CASSESRGRTEAFF. The rearrangement links TRBV2 to TRBJ1-1; D possibly corresponds to TRBD1 (6 bases). The CDR3 consists of 14 residues. V dropped 2 bases and J dropped 4 bases, with 11 bases sitting between them. Germline V CDR1 and CDR2: SNHLY, FYNNEI.